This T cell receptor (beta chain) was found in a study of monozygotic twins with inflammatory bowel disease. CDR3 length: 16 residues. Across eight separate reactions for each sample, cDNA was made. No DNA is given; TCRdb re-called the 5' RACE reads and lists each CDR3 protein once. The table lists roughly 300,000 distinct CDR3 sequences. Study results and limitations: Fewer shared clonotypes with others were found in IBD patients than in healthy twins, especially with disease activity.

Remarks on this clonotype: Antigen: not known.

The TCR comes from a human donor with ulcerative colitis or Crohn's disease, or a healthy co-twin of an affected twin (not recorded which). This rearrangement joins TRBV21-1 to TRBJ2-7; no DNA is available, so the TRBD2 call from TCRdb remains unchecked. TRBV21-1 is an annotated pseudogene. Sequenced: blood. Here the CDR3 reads CASSKVAGGPNHEQYF.